This TCR beta chain derives from a study of blood T cell repertoires in COVID-19. Between the trimmed V and J ends, which lost 7 bases and 9 bases, there was a span of 16 bases. Germline V lookup: CDR1 MNHEY, CDR2 SVGAGI. CDR3 length: 14 amino acids. Exposed study participants had met a COVID-19 case within 2 weeks before entry. Profiled with immunoSEQ multiplex PCR; TCRdb holds only in-frame clones, not every one. The sample holds some 320,000 clones, roughly nine tenths seen once. The gene calls are TRBV6-5 and TRBJ1-6; D possibly corresponds to TRBD1 (5 bases). Sequencing was carried out using PBMCs or T cells enriched from blood (not recorded which). The receptor comes from a woman aged 25-40 years who had been exposed to COVID-19. For the CDR3, the DNA is TGTGCCAGCACCCAAGGGTCCGGGGGTTCACCCCTCCACTTT. Residues: CASTQGSGGSPLHF.